This T cell receptor (beta chain) was identified during a study of early T cells in non-severe SARS-CoV-2 infection (dated by TCRdb to about 2021). Describing the broader study: TCR sequencing used bulk RNA from unsorted whole blood, so alpha and beta chains could not be paired.

What the study reported, not specific to this receptor: Matching against VDJdb was skewed toward anti-spike CD8 responses, likely underestimated virus-specific expansions, and missed private and CD4 specificities.

The receptor library was made with 5' RACE. Sequencing used a NextSeq 500. In the TCR library protocol, unique molecular identifiers were attached to individual cDNA molecules to correct for PCR bias and sequencing error. Both TCR alpha and beta chains were sequenced, and tight co-correlation was observed between alpha and beta sequence abundances in each sample. From the authors' description of their analysis: Decombinator V4 was used to annotate TCR sequences for V gene, J gene and CDR3. TCRs were defined as expanded if a significant change between any two time points was detected under a Poisson model with p below 0.0001. TCR abundances were normalised to the total number of TCRs sequenced per sample and expressed as counts per million. MAIT TCRs were defined by TRAV1-2 paired with TRAJ12, TRAJ20 or TRAJ33, and iNKT TCRs by TRAV10 paired with TRAJ18. VDJdb, accessed 1 November 2021, was searched for CMV, EBV and SARS-CoV-2 annotated TCRs, with TCRs annotated for multiple antigens excluded. TCRdb reanalyzed the raw reads on its own, using fastp at Q25 for trimming and MiXCR for clone calling, and kept in-frame beta chains. Entries that share a CDR3 protein sequence are merged under the most common genes and DNA. The authors' filters were not applied to this entry. The sample records 40,000 to 60,000 distinct CDR3 sequences, roughly 6% of which are singletons. The ten largest make up around 2.8% of the sample.

Counted from cysteine to phenylalanine, this CDR3 has 16 amino acids. CDR3 DNA only is kept here, 48 bases in frame from base 1. The germline V gene sets CDR1 to SGHVS and CDR2 to FNYEAQ. Compared with germline, V lacks 4 bases and J lacks 9 bases; bases without a gene match: 10. This was a case-control study nested in a cohort of healthcare workers in London, UK, who had nasopharyngeal swab PCR tests and blood samples taken every week. Healthcare workers were recruited during the week of the UK lockdown, between 23 and 31 March 2020, and followed weekly for up to about 15 weeks. Note on this clonotype: Its specific antigen is unknown. Nothing much larger sits one base from this clone, and base qualities are not available.

The sequences come from whole blood, collected at baseline. This TCR was recovered from an adult who was a healthcare worker with PCR-confirmed SARS-CoV-2 infection or an uninfected control (not recorded which). Recombination linked TRBV7-6 to TRBJ2-1; TRBD2 agrees with 12 junctional bases. The CDR3 protein is CASSSGLAGRGGEQFF. The nucleotides are TGTGCCAGCAGCTCCGGACTAGCGGGGAGGGGAGGTGAGCAGTTCTTC.